The next 16 T cell receptor beta chains were all read from a single sample in a study of beta chain features in type 1 diabetes. General observations from the study: TCRB CDR3s were moderately but significantly shorter in Type 1 diabetes patients in all four CD4+ subsets.

For these receptors, no antigen is known. Expressed TCRB transcripts were sequenced because the isolated RNA had all been reverse transcribed beforehand. Sequenced by immunoSEQ multiplex PCR; TCRdb stores in-frame clones only, minus some. The sample shows 100,000 to 150,000 clones, around 10% of them seen only once. Sequencing was performed on central memory CD4+ T cells from blood. These receptors were taken from a man aged 25 to 40 with type 1 diabetes.

This chain joins TRBV19 and TRBJ2-5; TRBD2 is a possible D gene (6 bases). This CDR3 is built from 13 residues. The V end was cut by 5 bases, the J end by 2 bases, with 9 bases between. The V gene's germline CDR1 is LNHDA and CDR2 SQIVND (reference sequence). This CDR3 is CASSRDWQETQYF. The CDR3 DNA follows: TGTGCCAGTAGTCGGGACTGGCAAGAGACCCAGTACTTC. Together with reference TRBV19 and TRBJ2-5, the CDR3 gives the full variable domain: DGGITQSPKYLFRKEGQNVTLSCEQNLNHDAMYWYRQDPGQGLRLIYYSQIVNDFQKGDIAEGYSVSREKKESFPLTVTSAQKNPTAFYLCASSRDWQETQYFGPGTRLLVL.

This clone was recorded a few times. The chain links TRBV5-1 to TRBJ2-1, with D possibly matching TRBD1 (6 bases). The ends were cut back, 7 bases at V and 0 bases at J, with 14 bases in the middle. The CDR3 loop spans 15 amino acids. Germline-derived CDR1 and CDR2 are SGHRS and YFSETQ. The CDR3 nucleotides read TGCGCCAGCGGAGCCAGGGGAAGCTCCTACAATGAGCAGTTCTTC. Its translation is CASGARGSSYNEQFF.

Only a few counts were recorded for this clone. The chain has TRBV7-9 and TRBJ2-5; 10 bases line up with TRBD2. CDR1 is SEHNR, CDR2 FQNEAQ, per germline (reference sequence). CDR3 length equals 14 residues. Germline trimming cut 3 bases from V and 3 bases from J; bases unmatched to any gene: 1. The CDR3 spells CASSFTSGEETQYF. The CDR3 DNA reads as TGTGCCAGCAGCTTTACTAGCGGGGAAGAGACCCAGTACTTC.

This clone was observed a handful of times. The chain employs TRBV4-2 and TRBJ2-1, with a weak D call TRBD1 (8 bases). Trimming took off 4 bases at V and 8 bases at J, with 15 bases between the two ends. The CDR3 contains 14 residues. Germline loops: CDR1 LGHNA, CDR2 YNFKEQ. The CDR3 sequence is CASSRTGRGDEQFF. The CDR3 nucleotides read TGTGCCAGCAGCCGGACAGGGAGGGGCGATGAGCAGTTCTTC.

The chain has TRBV7-2 and TRBJ2-7, with TRBD1 as a possible D gene (5 bases). This CDR3 has 13 residues. V was pared by 3 bases and J by 6 bases, with 12 bases between. The germline V gene has CDR1 SGHTA and CDR2 FQGNSA. The CDR3 sequence is CASSFSQGSEQYF. For the CDR3, the DNA is TGTGCCAGCAGCTTCTCTCAGGGTTCCGAGCAGTACTTC.

This clone was counted only a few times. The chain employs TRBV5-4 and TRBJ2-3; TRBD2 matches at 8 bases. Trimming at V came to 4 bases and at J to 4 bases, leaving 14 bases not matched to a gene. This CDR3 is built from 17 residues. Per germline, CDR1 SGHNT and CDR2 YYREEE (reference sequence). CDR3 coding DNA: TGTGCCAGCAGCACAAACGGGGGGGCAAGCGTAGCAGATACGCAGTATTTT. Its protein is CASSTNGGASVADTQYF.

This clone was found a few times. The genes are TRBV29-1 and TRBJ2-1; 7 nucleotides match TRBD2. The germline V gene encodes CDR1 SQVTM and CDR2 ANQGSEA. There are 14 residues in the CDR3. The ends lost 6 bases at V and 5 bases at J; junction bases unmatched: 10. The DNA of the CDR3 is TGCAGCGTCCCCCCACGGGAGGCCAACAATGAGCAGTTCTTC. Protein product: CSVPPREANNEQFF.

This clone was seen a few times. The gene calls are TRBV19 and TRBJ2-3; D gene ambiguous. CDR1 LNHDA and CDR2 SQIVND come from the germline V gene (reference sequence). V was pared by 3 bases and J by 4 bases, with 8 bases between. This CDR3 spans 13 amino acids. The CDR3 bases are TGTGCCAGTAGTATCCCTGGAGCAGATACGCAGTATTTT. It specifies CASSIPGADTQYF.

V and J are TRBV7-9 and TRBJ2-2, with D hard to call. Germline lookup yields CDR1 SEHNR and CDR2 FQNEAQ (reference sequence). The CDR3 is made up of 16 amino acids. V dropped 5 bases and J dropped 0 bases, with 13 bases sitting between them. This CDR3 reads CASSNRGSPNTGELFF. The CDR3 coding sequence is TGTGCCAGCAGCAATCGAGGAAGCCCGAACACCGGGGAGCTGTTTTTT.

The rearrangement uses TRBV7-2 and TRBJ2-3; D remains ambiguous. V was shortened by 0 bases and J by 0 bases, with 13 bases between the two germline ends. The CDR3 has 17 amino acids. Germline CDR1 SGHTA, CDR2 FQGNSA. The CDR3 region has the DNA TGTGCCAGCAGCTTAGCGGGCCGGTCCCCTAGCACAGATACGCAGTATTTT. Protein sequence: CASSLAGRSPSTDTQYF.

The J gene is TRBJ1-5, the V gene TRBV19; TRBD1 is a possible D gene (5 bases). Germline V gene data show CDR1 as LNHDA and CDR2 as SQIVND (reference sequence). V lost 3 bases, J lost 7 bases, and 10 bases lay in between. There are 13 residues in the CDR3. Here the CDR3 reads CASSIGGGQPQHF. The CDR3 coding sequence is TGTGCCAGTAGTATTGGGGGAGGCCAGCCCCAGCATTTT. The complete variable domain, with remaining parts taken from reference TRBV19 and TRBJ1-5, reads DGGITQSPKYLFRKEGQNVTLSCEQNLNHDAMYWYRQDPGQGLRLIYYSQIVNDFQKGDIAEGYSVSREKKESFPLTVTSAQKNPTAFYLCASSIGGGQPQHFGDGTRLSIL.

V usage is TRBV4-2 and J usage is TRBJ1-1; possibly TRBD1 for D (5 bases). V gave up 3 bases and J gave up 3 bases, with 17 bases separating them. Germline loops: CDR1 LGHNA, CDR2 YNFKEQ. CDR3 length equals 16 residues. CDR3 coding DNA: TGTGCCAGCAGCCAGATCGGGACTAGAGATCACACTGAAGCTTTCTTT. This gives the protein CASSQIGTRDHTEAFF.

CDR3 loop: CALGSRLENEQFF. The CDR3 nucleotides read TGTGCCTTAGGGAGTAGACTAGAGAATGAGCAGTTCTTC. J is TRBJ2-1 and V is TRBV30, with D perhaps matching TRBD2 (6 bases). V was cut by 7 bases and J by 7 bases, with 17 bases left in between. This CDR3 contains 13 residues. CDR1 GTSNPN and CDR2 SVGIG come from the germline V gene (reference sequence). The full variable domain, rest sourced from reference TRBV30 and TRBJ2-1, is SQTIHQWPATLVQPVGSPLSLECTVEGTSNPNLYWYRQAAGRGLQLLFYSVGIGQISSEVPQNLSASRPQDRQFILSSKKLLLSDSGFYLCALGSRLENEQFFGPGTRLTVL.

About this clone: The same CDR3 also results from other DNA sequences found in this sample. V and J are TRBV9 and TRBJ2-5; 9 bases fit TRBD1. There are 13 residues in the CDR3. V was pared by 2 bases and J by 5 bases, with 1 base of the junction left unmatched. Germline lookup yields CDR1 SGDLS and CDR2 YYNGEE. CDR3 amino acids: CASSVDRGETQYF. DNA of the CDR3: TGTGCCAGCAGCGTCGACAGGGGGGAGACCCAGTACTTC.

The chain combines TRBV4-3 with TRBJ1-4; possibly TRBD1 for D (5 bases). CDR1 is LGHNA and CDR2 is YSLEER in the germline V gene. The V and J ends lost 3 bases and 8 bases respectively, with 19 bases between them. The CDR3 runs to 16 residues. CDR3 sequence (DNA): TGCGCCAGCAGCCAGGGGCAAGGTCTAAGGGTGGAAAAACTGTTTTTT. This translates into CASSQGQGLRVEKLFF.

This clone was seen only a few times. This chain uses TRBV5-4 with TRBJ2-7; 12 bases agree with TRBD2. The CDR3 is 16 amino acids. With 2 bases clipped from V and 3 bases from J, the junction kept 6 bases outside the gene matches. Germline assignment: CDR1 SGHNT and CDR2 YYREEE (reference sequence). The CDR3 DNA follows: TGTGCCAGCAGCTTAGAGCTAGCGGGGGGGGACTACGAGCAGTACTTC. This translates into CASSLELAGGDYEQYF.